This T cell receptor (beta chain) emerged from a study of OX40 agonist ivuxolimab in advanced cancers. Profiling relied on immunoSEQ multiplex PCR, and the TCRdb table lists in-frame clones only, not all of them. The data hold 30,000 to 45,000 clones, with roughly 81% observed a single time. Germline CDR1 and CDR2: SEHNR and FQNEAQ (reference sequence). V was shortened by 2 bases and J by 9 bases, with 11 bases between the two germline ends. The CDR3 sequence is 13 residues long. The TCR comes from an adult with an advanced solid tumor such as melanoma, head and neck, liver or kidney cancer. The chain uses TRBV7-9 and TRBJ1-5; D is undetermined. Sample: CD4+ or CD8+ T cells sorted from blood, taken in a trial of the OX40 agonist ivuxolimab. This CDR3 is CASSLTGARPQHF. CDR3 DNA: TGTGCCAGCAGCTTAACTGGTGCTCGGCCCCAGCATTTT.